The 16 T cell receptor beta chains presented below share a single source sample, sequenced in a study of blood T cell repertoires in COVID-19. Sequencing used immunoSEQ multiplex PCR; TCRdb keeps in-frame clones, though not all of them. The data hold some 70,000 clones, with around 87% observed a single time. Sequencing input: peripheral blood. The source is a man aged 50-59 years with active COVID-19.

CDR3 bases: TGTGCCAGCAGTGCAGGGGGCAATGGGCGCGAGCAGTACTTC. As protein: CASSAGGNGREQYF. The V call is TRBV28, the J call TRBJ2-7, with 8 bases that match TRBD1. Germline V gives CDR1 MDHEN, CDR2 SYDVKM. The CDR3 is 14 amino acids. With 5 bases clipped from V and 6 bases from J, the junction kept 9 bases outside the gene matches.

The rearrangement uses TRBV5-6 and TRBJ1-5; 8 nucleotides match TRBD1. The germline V gene has CDR1 SGHDT and CDR2 YYEEEE. Unmatched junction bases numbered 4, after V lost 4 bases and J lost 7 bases. The CDR3 extends over 13 amino acids. The CDR3 nucleotides are TGTGCCAGCAGCCTCCGGACAGGGCAGCCCCAGCATTTT. Translating gives CASSLRTGQPQHF.

The table lists this clone with a count of one. This chain joins TRBV24-1 and TRBJ2-2; 7 bases fit TRBD1. V trimming: 5 bases; J trimming: 2 bases; junction bases outside the gene matches: 4. The CDR3 has 15 amino acids. Per the germline V gene, CDR1 is KGHDR and CDR2 is SFDVKD. This CDR3 is CATSGDSHNTGELFF. CDR3 bases: TGTGCCACCAGTGGGGACAGCCATAACACCGGGGAGCTGTTTTTT.

The genes are TRBV5-4 and TRBJ2-7, with 12 bases that match TRBD2. The CDR3 covers 16 residues. From germline, CDR1 is SGHNT and CDR2 YYREEE (reference sequence). J gave up 8 bases and V 4 bases, and 13 bases lay outside the gene matches. The CDR3 region has the DNA TGTGCCAGCAGCCCTAAACTAGCGGGGGGATCAGAAAAGCAGTACTTC. Translation gives CASSPKLAGGSEKQYF.

This sequence joins TRBV7-8 and TRBJ1-1, with TRBD1 as a possible D gene (6 bases). Trimming removed 1 base at V and 1 base at J, with 19 bases between. CDR1 and CDR2 (germline): SGHVS, FQNEAQ. This CDR3 has 18 residues. The CDR3, as DNA: TGTGCCAGCAGCTTAGGGGGGCAGCGGGGCCGAAAGAACACTGAAGCTTTCTTT. This gives the protein CASSLGGQRGRKNTEAFF.

This chain uses TRBV5-1 with TRBJ2-5; D may be TRBD1 (5 bases). Trimming removed 4 bases from V and 4 bases from J, with 11 bases in between. The CDR3 totals 13 residues. The germline V gene encodes CDR1 SGHRS and CDR2 YFSETQ. Written as DNA, the CDR3 is TGCGCCAGCAGCCAGGGAAATCGAGAGACCCAGTACTTC. This translates into CASSQGNRETQYF.

The chain has TRBV6-4 and TRBJ2-2; perhaps TRBD1 as D (6 bases). V shed 7 bases and J shed 1 base, with 13 bases lying between them. The CDR3 runs to 15 residues. Germline CDR1 reads MRHNA; CDR2 reads SNTAGT. The CDR3 sequence is CASTEQGLNTGELFF. CDR3 nucleotides: TGTGCCAGCACTGAACAGGGATTGAACACCGGGGAGCTGTTTTTT.

The chain is built from TRBV6-5 and TRBJ1-2, with D possibly TRBD1 on 6 matching bases. The CDR3 is made up of 14 amino acids. Germline lookup yields CDR1 MNHEY and CDR2 SVGAGI. Trimming took 8 bases from V and 2 from J, leaving 15 bases between them. CDR3 sequence reads: CASGSGGVNYGYTF. The CDR3 DNA follows: TGTGCCAGCGGATCGGGGGGCGTAAACTATGGCTACACCTTC.

This clone was seen only once. V gene TRBV2 combines with J gene TRBJ2-3, with D possibly matching TRBD1 (6 bases). The CDR3 length is 14 residues. The germline V gene has CDR1 SNHLY and CDR2 FYNNEI. The ends were cut back, 6 bases at V and 0 bases at J, with 10 bases in the middle. The chain's CDR3 is CASSRDTSTDTQYF. In DNA form, the CDR3 reads TGTGCCAGCAGCAGGGACACAAGCACAGATACGCAGTATTTT.

V and J are TRBV27 and TRBJ2-3; the D gene is possibly TRBD2 (6 bases). CDR3 length: 14 residues. Germline CDR1 MNHEY, CDR2 SMNVEV (reference sequence). V was shortened by 4 bases and J by 6 bases, with 14 bases between the two germline ends. The CDR3 loop reads CASSSRGPQDTQYF. In nucleotides, the CDR3 is TGTGCCAGCAGTTCGCGGGGTCCGCAGGATACGCAGTATTTT.

V usage is TRBV7-2 and J usage is TRBJ2-3; no definite D call. The length of the CDR3 is 14 residues. Trimming stripped 2 bases from V and 6 bases from J, with 12 bases between. From germline, CDR1 is SGHTA and CDR2 FQGNSA. The chain's CDR3 is CASSLSHSRDTQYF. CDR3 coding DNA: TGTGCCAGCAGCTTAAGTCACTCCAGGGATACGCAGTATTTT. The whole variable domain, remainder taken from reference TRBV7-2 and TRBJ2-3, is GAGVSQSPSNKVTEKGKDVELRCDPISGHTALYWYRQSLGQGLEFLIYFQGNSAPDKSGLPSDRFSAERTGGSVSTLTIQRTQQEDSAVYLCASSLSHSRDTQYFGPGTRLTVL.

This clone appeared once. The chain is built from TRBV6-2 or TRBV6-3 and TRBJ2-3; no reliable D call. Germline V gene lookup returns CDR1 MNHEY and CDR2 SVGEGT. The CDR3 is 14 amino acids. V was pared by 6 bases and J by 0 bases, with 10 bases between. CDR3 sequence: CASSSLLSTDTQYF. CDR3 DNA sequence: TGTGCCAGCAGCAGCCTATTGAGCACAGATACGCAGTATTTT.

The chain joins TRBV9 to TRBJ1-5, with unresolved D. Germline assignment: CDR1 SGDLS and CDR2 YYNGEE. CDR3 length: 14 amino acids. Trimming removed 0 bases from V and 0 bases from J, with 4 bases in between. CDR3 in amino acids: CASSVAGSNQPQHF. DNA for the CDR3: TGTGCCAGCAGCGTAGCGGGTAGCAATCAGCCCCAGCATTTT.

V usage is TRBV6-6 and J usage is TRBJ2-7; 7 positions agree with TRBD1. V lost 0 bases, J lost 3 bases, and 8 bases stayed unmatched. CDR3 length: 16 residues. Germline CDR1 reads MNHNY; CDR2 reads SVGAGI (reference sequence). In DNA form, the CDR3 reads TGTGCCAGCAGTTACTCCGGCAGGGGGATCTACTACGAGCAGTACTTC. Its protein is CASSYSGRGIYYEQYF.

The chain carries TRBV2 and TRBJ1-5; 11 bases are a match to TRBD1. V dropped 5 bases and J dropped 0; count of bases not matched to a gene: 6. CDR1 SNHLY and CDR2 FYNNEI come from the germline V gene. The CDR3 is 17 residues long. As DNA, the CDR3 is TGTGCCAGCAGTTCCGGGACAGGGGGACGTAGCAATCAGCCCCAGCATTTT. It translates to CASSSGTGGRSNQPQHF.

This rearrangement joins TRBV30 to TRBJ1-6, with a tentative D call TRBD1 (5 bases). The V end was cut by 3 bases, the J end by 7 bases, with 7 bases between. CDR1 and CDR2 from the germline V gene are GTSNPN and SVGIG (reference sequence). CDR3 length: 12 residues. The CDR3 spells CAWRGANSPLHF. The CDR3 coding sequence is TGTGCCTGGAGAGGGGCGAATTCACCCCTCCACTTT.